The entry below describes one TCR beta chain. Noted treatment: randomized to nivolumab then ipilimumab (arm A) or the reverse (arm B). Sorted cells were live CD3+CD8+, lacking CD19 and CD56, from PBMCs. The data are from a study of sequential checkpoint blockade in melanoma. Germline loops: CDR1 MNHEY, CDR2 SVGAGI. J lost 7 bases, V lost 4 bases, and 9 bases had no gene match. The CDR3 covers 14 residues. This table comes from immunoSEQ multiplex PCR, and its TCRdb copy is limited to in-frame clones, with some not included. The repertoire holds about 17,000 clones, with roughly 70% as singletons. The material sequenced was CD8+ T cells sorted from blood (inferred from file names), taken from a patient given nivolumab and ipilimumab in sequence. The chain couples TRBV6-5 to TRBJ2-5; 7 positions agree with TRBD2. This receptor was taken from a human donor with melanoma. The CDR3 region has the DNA TGTGCCAGCAGTTCCTGGACTAGTTTAGGGACCCAGTACTTC. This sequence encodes CASSSWTSLGTQYF.